This T cell receptor beta chain was captured by sequencing in a study of cytomegalovirus exposure and HLA in healthy donors. Study results and caveats: Among TCR beta chains, those listed as cytomegalovirus-associated numbered roughly 150. Roughly even sequencing depth across donors was the assumption behind the presence/absence analyses. Later analysis demonstrated an association between a missense DCLRE1C variant and TCR beta V- and J-gene trimming.

This clone was seen a single time. Its target is not known. The length of the CDR3 is 12 residues. After removal of 5 bases from V and 6 bases from J, the junction contained 3 bases not matched to a gene. The germline gives CDR1 LNHNV, CDR2 YYDKDF (reference sequence). PCR primers comprised 60 Vbeta and 13 Jbeta primers. Libraries were prepared by immunoSEQ multiplex PCR; TCRdb keeps only in-frame clonotypes and omits some of them. The sample includes 150,000 to 200,000 clones, roughly 84% of them seen just once. Donors sampled were nominally healthy, though unrecorded immune exposures were likely. The sequenced sample consisted of PBMCs. The J gene is TRBJ2-7, the V gene TRBV15, with 8 bases aligning to TRBD1. This sequence was found in a man aged 18-30 years in good health and CMV-seropositive. The CDR3 DNA reads TGTGCCACCAGCCTTACAGGGGGCGAGCAGTACTTC. Its translation is CATSLTGGEQYF.